The following is a TCR beta chain sequence with its context. The sample is drawn from a study of T cell changes during pregnancy in multiple sclerosis. Some clones are missing from TCRdb's copy, which holds only in-frame ones; the method was immunoSEQ multiplex PCR. Among under 50,000 clones listed, 90% were seen once. Germline assignment: CDR1 SGHVS and CDR2 FQNEAQ. Trimming cost V 5 bases and J 1 base, with 11 bases left between them. This CDR3 spans 14 amino acids. The starting material was peripheral blood, obtained in the first trimester of pregnancy. The chain recombines TRBV7-8 with TRBJ2-5, with D maybe TRBD1 (5 bases). The clonotype originates from a female donor in good health, enrolled as a control in a pregnancy study. The CDR3 reads CASSQGHPQETQYF. CDR3 nucleotides: TGTGCCAGCAGCCAAGGACACCCCCAAGAGACCCAGTACTTC.